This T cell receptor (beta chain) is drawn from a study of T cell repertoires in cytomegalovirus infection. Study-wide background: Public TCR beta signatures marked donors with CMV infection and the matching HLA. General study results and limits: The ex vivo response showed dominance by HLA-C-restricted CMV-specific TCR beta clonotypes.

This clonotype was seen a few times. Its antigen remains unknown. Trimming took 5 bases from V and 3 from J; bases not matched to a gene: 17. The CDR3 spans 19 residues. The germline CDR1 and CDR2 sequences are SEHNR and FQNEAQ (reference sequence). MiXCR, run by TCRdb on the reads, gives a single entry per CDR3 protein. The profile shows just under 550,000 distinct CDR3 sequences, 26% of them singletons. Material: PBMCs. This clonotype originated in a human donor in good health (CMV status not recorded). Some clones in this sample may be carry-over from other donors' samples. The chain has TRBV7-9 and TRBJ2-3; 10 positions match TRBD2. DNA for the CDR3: TGTGCCAGCAGCCCGCCCCTGGCTAGCGGGAGAAGTGAGACAGATACGCAGTATTTT. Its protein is CASSPPLASGRSETDTQYF.